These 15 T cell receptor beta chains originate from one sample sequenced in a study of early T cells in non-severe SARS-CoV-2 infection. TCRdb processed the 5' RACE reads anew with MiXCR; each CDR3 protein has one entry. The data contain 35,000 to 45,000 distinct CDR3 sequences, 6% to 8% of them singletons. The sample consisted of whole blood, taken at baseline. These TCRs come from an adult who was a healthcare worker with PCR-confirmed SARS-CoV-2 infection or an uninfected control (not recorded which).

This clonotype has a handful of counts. The CDR3 loop is CSVIPGSDEQFF. DNA for the CDR3: TGCAGCGTTATTCCAGGCTCCGATGAGCAGTTCTTC. The J gene is TRBJ2-1, the V gene TRBV29-1; D uncertain. The germline V gene encodes CDR1 SQVTM and CDR2 ANQGSEA. V was pared by 5 bases and J by 8 bases, with 13 bases between. The CDR3 contains 12 residues.

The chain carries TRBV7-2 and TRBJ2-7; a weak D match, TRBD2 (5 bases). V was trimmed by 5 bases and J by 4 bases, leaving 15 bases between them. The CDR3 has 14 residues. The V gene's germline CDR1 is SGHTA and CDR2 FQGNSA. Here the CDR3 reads CASSRRGSGYEQYF. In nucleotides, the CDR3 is TGTGCCAGCAGCCGTCGTGGGAGCGGATACGAGCAGTACTTC.

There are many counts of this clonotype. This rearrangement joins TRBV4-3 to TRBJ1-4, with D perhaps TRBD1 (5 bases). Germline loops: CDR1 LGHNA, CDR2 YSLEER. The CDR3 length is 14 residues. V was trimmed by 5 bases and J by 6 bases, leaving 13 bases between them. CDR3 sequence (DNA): TGCGCCAGCAGCACCGGGACCTCCGATGAAAAACTGTTTTTT. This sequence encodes CASSTGTSDEKLFF.

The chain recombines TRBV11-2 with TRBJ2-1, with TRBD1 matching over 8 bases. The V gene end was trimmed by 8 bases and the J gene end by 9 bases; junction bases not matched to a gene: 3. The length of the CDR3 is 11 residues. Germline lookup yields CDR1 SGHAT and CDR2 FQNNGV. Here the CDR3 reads CASRQGTEQFF. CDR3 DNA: TGTGCCAGCCGACAGGGGACTGAGCAGTTCTTC.

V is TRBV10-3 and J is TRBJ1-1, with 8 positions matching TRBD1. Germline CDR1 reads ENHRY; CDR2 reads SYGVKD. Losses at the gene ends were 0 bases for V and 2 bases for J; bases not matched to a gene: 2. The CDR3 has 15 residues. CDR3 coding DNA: TGTGCCATCAGTGAGTCAGGACAGGGTAACACTGAAGCTTTCTTT. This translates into CAISESGQGNTEAFF.

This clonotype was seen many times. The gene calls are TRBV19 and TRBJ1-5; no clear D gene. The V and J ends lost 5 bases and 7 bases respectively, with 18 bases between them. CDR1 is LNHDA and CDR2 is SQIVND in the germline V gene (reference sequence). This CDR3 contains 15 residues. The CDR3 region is CASSRPDAAGQPQHF. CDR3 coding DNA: TGTGCCAGTAGTCGCCCTGACGCCGCAGGACAGCCCCAGCATTTT. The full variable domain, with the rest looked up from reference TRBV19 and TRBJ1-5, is DGGITQSPKYLFRKEGQNVTLSCEQNLNHDAMYWYRQDPGQGLRLIYYSQIVNDFQKGDIAEGYSVSREKKESFPLTVTSAQKNPTAFYLCASSRPDAAGQPQHFGDGTRLSIL.

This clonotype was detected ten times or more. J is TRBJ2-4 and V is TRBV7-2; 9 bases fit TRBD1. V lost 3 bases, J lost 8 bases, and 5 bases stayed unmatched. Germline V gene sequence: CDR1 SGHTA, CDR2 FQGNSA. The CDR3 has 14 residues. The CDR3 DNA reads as TGTGCCAGCAGCTTGCGGGGACAGGGTGACATTCAGTACTTC. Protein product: CASSLRGQGDIQYF.

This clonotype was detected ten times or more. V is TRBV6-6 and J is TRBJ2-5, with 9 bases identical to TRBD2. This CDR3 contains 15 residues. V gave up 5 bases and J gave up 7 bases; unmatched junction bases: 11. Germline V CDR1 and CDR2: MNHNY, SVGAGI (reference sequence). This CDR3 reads CASSVTSGPTGTQYF. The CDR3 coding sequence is TGTGCCAGCAGTGTGACTAGCGGACCAACTGGGACCCAGTACTTC.

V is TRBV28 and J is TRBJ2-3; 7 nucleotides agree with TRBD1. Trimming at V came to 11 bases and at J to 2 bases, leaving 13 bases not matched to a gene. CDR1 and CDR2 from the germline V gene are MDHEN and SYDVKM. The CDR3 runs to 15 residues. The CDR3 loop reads CASRGGQRYTDTQYF. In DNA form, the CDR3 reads TGTGCCTCCCGAGGGGGACAGCGGTACACAGATACGCAGTATTTT.

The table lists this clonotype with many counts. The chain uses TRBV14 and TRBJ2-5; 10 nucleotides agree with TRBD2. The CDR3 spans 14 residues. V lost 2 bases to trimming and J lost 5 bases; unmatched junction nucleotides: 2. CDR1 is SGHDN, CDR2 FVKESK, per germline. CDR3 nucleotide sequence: TGTGCCAGCAGCCAAATAGCGGGGGGTGAGACCCAGTACTTC. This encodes CASSQIAGGETQYF.

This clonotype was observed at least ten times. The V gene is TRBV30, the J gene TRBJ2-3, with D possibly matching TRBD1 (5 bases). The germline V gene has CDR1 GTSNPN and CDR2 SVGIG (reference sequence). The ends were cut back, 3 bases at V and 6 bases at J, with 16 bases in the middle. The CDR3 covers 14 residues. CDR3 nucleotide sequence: TGTGCCTGGAGGGGCAGGGTCGCAGGGGATACGCAGTATTTT. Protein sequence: CAWRGRVAGDTQYF.

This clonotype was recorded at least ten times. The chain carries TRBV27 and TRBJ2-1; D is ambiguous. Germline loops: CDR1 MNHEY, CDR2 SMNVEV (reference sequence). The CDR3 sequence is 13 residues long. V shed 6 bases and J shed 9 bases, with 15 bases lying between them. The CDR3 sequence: CASRHPPGGEQFF. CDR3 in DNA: TGTGCCAGCAGGCATCCACCAGGCGGTGAGCAGTTCTTC.

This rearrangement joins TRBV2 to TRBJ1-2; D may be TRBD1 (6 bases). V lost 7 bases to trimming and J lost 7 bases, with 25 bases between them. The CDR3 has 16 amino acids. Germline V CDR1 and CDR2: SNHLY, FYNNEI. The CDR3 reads CASIEGGLGSSVGYTF. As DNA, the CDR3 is TGTGCCAGCATCGAAGGGGGTCTGGGCTCTTCGGTTGGCTACACCTTC.

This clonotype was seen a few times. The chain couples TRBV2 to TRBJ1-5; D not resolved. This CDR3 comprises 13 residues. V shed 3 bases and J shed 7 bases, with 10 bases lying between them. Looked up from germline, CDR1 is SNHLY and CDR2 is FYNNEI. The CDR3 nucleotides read TGTGCCAGCAGTGAGGAGTCAGGCCAGCCCCAGCATTTT. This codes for CASSEESGQPQHF.

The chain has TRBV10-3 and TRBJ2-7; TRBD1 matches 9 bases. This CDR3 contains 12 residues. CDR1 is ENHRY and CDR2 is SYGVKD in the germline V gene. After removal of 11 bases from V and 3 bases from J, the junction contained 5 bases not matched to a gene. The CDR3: CAARDRDYEQYF. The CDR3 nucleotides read TGTGCCGCCCGGGACAGGGACTACGAGCAGTACTTC.